These 31 T cell receptor beta chains came from one sample sequenced in a study of CD8 T cells in ankylosing spondylitis listed by TCRdb under 2017. The research as a whole found: Blood from ankylosing spondylitis patients appeared to be characterized by a TCR beta motif made up of under ten highly homologous amino acid variants.

Library preparation employed 5' RACE. For sequencing, an Illumina HiSeq 2500 was employed. The raw public data were reprocessed by TCRdb itself: fastp quality trimming at Q25, MiXCR clonotype calling, in-frame beta chains only. Each entry merges the rows of one CDR3 protein and shows their most common DNA and genes. This sample holds 500,000 or so distinct CDR3 sequences; approximately 5% were observed only once. The ten biggest clones cover around 3.6% of the sample. No antigen has been identified for these receptors. Sequenced input: blood, either unsorted or a sorted T cell fraction (not recorded which). The receptors derive from a male donor with ankylosing spondylitis.

This clonotype was seen repeatedly, ten times or more. This chain uses TRBV27 with TRBJ1-5; 9 bases map to TRBD1. Germline V lookup: CDR1 MNHEY, CDR2 SMNVEV (reference sequence). The V gene end was trimmed by 0 bases and the J gene end by 11 bases; junction bases not matched to a gene: 14. The length of the CDR3 is 17 residues. CDR3 coding DNA: TGTGCCAGCAGTTTATCGCCGGGACAGGGACTCCCTACGGCCCAGCATTTT. It codes for CASSLSPGQGLPTAQHF.

A note on this clonotype: A much larger clone lies one base from this, so it may be a read error. J is TRBJ1-2 and V is TRBV9; no firm D call. Germline assignment: CDR1 SGDLS and CDR2 YYNGEE. The CDR3 has 14 residues. The chain's CDR3 is CASSARRSNYGHTF. DNA for the CDR3: TGTGCCAGCAGCGCGAGAAGGTCTAACTATGGCCACACCTTC.

The chain joins TRBV24-1 to TRBJ2-5; 7 nucleotides align to TRBD1. In germline, CDR1 is KGHDR, CDR2 SFDVKD. With 2 bases clipped from V and 5 bases from J, the junction kept 10 bases outside the gene matches. CDR3 length equals 16 residues. The CDR3 protein is CATSDYRTETGETQYF. Here the CDR3 DNA reads TGTGCCACCAGTGATTACCGGACAGAGACAGGGGAGACCCAGTACTTC.

This clonotype was observed many times. The chain combines TRBV5-6 with TRBJ2-5; TRBD2 agrees at 7 bases. Germline values: CDR1 SGHDT, CDR2 YYEEEE. The CDR3 sequence is 14 residues long. J lost 4 bases, V lost 1 base, and 4 bases had no gene match. The CDR3 nucleotides are TGTGCCAGCAGCTTGTACGGGGAGGGAGAGACCCAGTACTTC. Its protein product is CASSLYGEGETQYF.

This chain's CDR3 is CASSQDSRTGGFSYEQYF. The CDR3 coding sequence is TGCGCCAGCAGCCAAGACTCCCGGACAGGGGGGTTTTCCTACGAGCAGTACTTC. This rearrangement joins TRBV4-1 to TRBJ2-7; 10 positions match TRBD1. CDR1 MGHRA and CDR2 YSYEKL come from the germline V gene. V shed 0 bases, J shed 1 base, and the junction held 9 bases outside the gene matches. The CDR3 length is 18 residues.

This clonotype came up a few times. The chain recombines TRBV11-2 with TRBJ2-5; 9 nucleotides line up with TRBD1. This CDR3 contains 17 residues. Germline trimming cut 1 base from V and 4 bases from J; bases unmatched to any gene: 10. The germline V gene encodes CDR1 SGHAT and CDR2 FQNNGV. The CDR3 loop reads CASSLGLDRGGGETQYF. The CDR3 DNA reads as TGTGCCAGCAGCTTAGGATTGGACAGGGGTGGCGGAGAGACCCAGTACTTC. Full variable domain (missing parts from reference TRBV11-2 and TRBJ2-5): EAGVAQSPRYKIIEKRQSVAFWCNPISGHATLYWYQQILGQGPKLLIQFQNNGVVDDSQLPKDRFSAERLKGVDSTLKIQPAKLEDSAVYLCASSLGLDRGGGETQYFGPGTRLLVL.

This clonotype was counted ten times or more. The chain is built from TRBV7-9 and TRBJ1-4, with D tentatively TRBD1 (5 bases). Germline V gene lookup returns CDR1 SEHNR and CDR2 FQNEAQ (reference sequence). The CDR3 consists of 18 residues. Trimming pared 3 bases from V and 5 bases from J, leaving 22 bases between. DNA for the CDR3: TGTGCCAGCAGCTTTGGGGACGTCTCGGACCTTTTAAATGAAAAACTGTTTTTT. Translation: CASSFGDVSDLLNEKLFF.

Many counts were recorded for this clonotype. The chain employs TRBV29-1 and TRBJ2-1; a weak D match, TRBD2 (6 bases). Trimming pared 7 bases from V and 2 bases from J, leaving 12 bases between. CDR1 and CDR2 (germline): SQVTM, ANQGSEA. The CDR3 extends over 13 amino acids. CDR3: CSGGTVAYNEQFF. DNA for the CDR3: TGCAGCGGCGGGACGGTCGCCTACAATGAGCAGTTCTTC.

The sample holds many counts of this clonotype. The chain employs TRBV20-1 and TRBJ1-2, with 9 nucleotides matching TRBD1. Looked up from germline, CDR1 is DFQATT and CDR2 is SNEGSKA (reference sequence). The CDR3 length is 15 residues. V lost 5 bases to trimming and J lost 7 bases; unmatched junction nucleotides: 14. CDR3 amino acids: CSAGDRDRDTAGYTF. The CDR3 DNA follows: TGCAGTGCTGGGGACCGGGACAGGGATACGGCTGGCTACACCTTC.

The table lists this clonotype with many counts. This rearrangement joins TRBV7-2 to TRBJ2-3; 9 bases are a match to TRBD1. CDR3 size: 14 residues. With V trimmed by 11 bases and J by 5 bases, 11 bases remained unmatched. CDR1 is SGHTA and CDR2 is FQGNSA in the germline V gene. The CDR3 here is CAGGRTGVKDTQYF. CDR3 in DNA: TGTGCCGGGGGTCGGACAGGGGTGAAAGATACGCAGTATTTT.

The chain links TRBV6-2 or TRBV6-3 to TRBJ2-7, with 8 bases that match TRBD2. This CDR3 region has 17 residues. V trimming: 0 bases; J trimming: 7 bases; junction bases outside the gene matches: 14. The germline gives CDR1 MNHEY, CDR2 SVGEGT. The CDR3 protein is CASSYSPAGGYPWEQYF. CDR3 DNA: TGTGCCAGCAGTTACTCTCCGGCGGGGGGCTACCCCTGGGAGCAGTACTTC.

In this sample, this clonotype turned up many times. The chain recombines TRBV7-2 with TRBJ1-1, with TRBD1 matching 8 bases. Germline V lookup: CDR1 SGHTA, CDR2 FQGNSA. V was clipped by 5 bases and J by 3 bases; unmatched bases: 2. The CDR3 sequence is 13 residues long. CDR3: CASSTQGDTEAFF. In DNA, the CDR3 is TGTGCCAGCAGCACACAGGGGGACACTGAAGCTTTCTTT.

The rearrangement links TRBV18 to TRBJ2-3, with TRBD1 matching over 10 bases. CDR1 and CDR2 (germline): KGHSH, LQKENI. This CDR3 spans 13 amino acids. Trimming at V came to 4 bases and at J to 9 bases, leaving 4 bases not matched to a gene. The CDR3 region has the DNA TGTGCCAGCTCACTCCCGGGACAGGGGACGCAGTATTTT. This codes for CASSLPGQGTQYF.

This clonotype was observed many times. The genes are TRBV6-5 and TRBJ1-3; D not resolved. Trimming left V 0 bases short and J 0 bases short, with 12 bases between. This CDR3 comprises 17 residues. Germline CDR1 reads MNHEY; CDR2 reads SVGAGI. DNA for the CDR3: TGTGCCAGCAGTTACTCCCCCTGGAGCGACTCTGGAAACACCATATATTTT. It translates to CASSYSPWSDSGNTIYF.

This clonotype has a count of ten or more. The rearrangement uses TRBV7-2 and TRBJ2-7; no definite D call. The CDR3 totals 14 residues. Looked up from germline, CDR1 is SGHTA and CDR2 is FQGNSA. V was clipped by 1 base and J by 0 bases, with 7 bases between them. The CDR3 region is CASSLDSSSYEQYF. The CDR3 nucleotides read TGTGCCAGCAGCTTAGACAGCTCCTCCTACGAGCAGTACTTC.

This clonotype was seen many times. The rearrangement joins TRBV15 to TRBJ2-1; 9 nucleotides match TRBD2. This CDR3 has 16 residues. CDR1 and CDR2 from the germline V gene are LNHNV and YYDKDF (reference sequence). The J segment lost 10 bases and the V segment lost 8 bases, leaving 18 bases of the junction unmatched. The CDR3: CATLMSLAGFQDEQFF. The DNA of the CDR3 is TGTGCCACCTTGATGTCCCTAGCGGGATTCCAGGACGAGCAGTTCTTC.

At least ten counts were recorded for this clonotype. The chain carries TRBV6-6 and TRBJ1-5; D is uncertain. Trimming pared 6 bases from V and 4 bases from J, leaving 4 bases between. The CDR3 totals 11 residues. Per germline, CDR1 MNHNY and CDR2 SVGAGI (reference sequence). The CDR3 nucleotides are TGTGCCAGCAGCACAAATCAGCCCCAGCATTTT. Residues: CASSTNQPQHF.

This clonotype was seen ten or more times. V is TRBV20-1 and J is TRBJ2-7; D remains unclear. Per germline, CDR1 DFQATT and CDR2 SNEGSKA (reference sequence). V was shortened by 2 bases and J by 9 bases, with 8 bases between the two germline ends. The CDR3 spans 10 residues. CDR3 amino acids: CSARLPGQYF. CDR3 DNA sequence: TGCAGTGCTAGACTCCCGGGGCAGTACTTC.

This clonotype was detected ten times or more. The CDR3 spells CAISESTPGQGSGELFF. CDR3 bases: TGTGCCATCAGTGAGTCGACTCCGGGACAGGGATCCGGGGAGCTGTTTTTT. J is TRBJ2-2 and V is TRBV10-3, with 9 bases lining up with TRBD1. Germline-derived CDR1 and CDR2 are ENHRY and SYGVKD. V was clipped by 0 bases and J by 6 bases; unmatched bases: 8. This CDR3 has 17 amino acids.

There are a few counts of this clonotype. The rearrangement links TRBV6-1 to TRBJ1-5; D unclear. V was clipped by 2 bases and J by 5 bases, with 10 bases between them. This CDR3 is built from 14 residues. The germline V gene encodes CDR1 MNHNS and CDR2 SASEGT. Here the CDR3 reads CASSEQTVYQPQHF. As DNA, the CDR3 is TGTGCCAGCAGTGAACAAACAGTATATCAGCCCCAGCATTTT.

The sample holds many counts of this clonotype. The chain carries TRBV20-1 and TRBJ2-7; the match to TRBD2 covers 14 bases. CDR1 is DFQATT, CDR2 SNEGSKA, per germline (reference sequence). The trim removed 1 base at V and 2 bases at J, leaving 7 bases unmatched. CDR3 size: 17 residues. This CDR3 reads CSARGNPGLAGAYEQYF. The CDR3 coding sequence is TGCAGTGCTAGAGGAAACCCGGGACTAGCGGGAGCCTACGAGCAGTACTTC.

This clonotype was found many times. The chain recombines TRBV29-1 with TRBJ1-2; 9 bases agree with TRBD1. V lost 4 bases to trimming and J lost 3 bases; unmatched junction nucleotides: 6. CDR1 and CDR2 (germline): SQVTM, ANQGSEA. The CDR3 loop spans 14 amino acids. The CDR3 reads CSVGGQGYDYGYTF. The CDR3 bases are TGCAGCGTTGGGGGACAGGGTTATGACTATGGCTACACCTTC.

This clonotype was seen repeatedly, ten times or more. One end of the junction is discordant with germline, which a read error may explain. J is TRBJ2-3 and V is TRBV6-2 or TRBV6-3; TRBD1 aligns across 10 bases. CDR3 size: 13 residues. Per germline, CDR1 MNHEY and CDR2 SVGEGT. The CDR3 reads CASSDVRDRGEWF. Here the CDR3 DNA reads TGTGCCAGCAGTGACGTCCGGGACAGGGGCGAGTGGTTT.

Many counts were recorded for this clonotype. The V gene is TRBV10-3, the J gene TRBJ1-4, with 8 bases fitting TRBD1. Germline CDR1 is ENHRY and CDR2 is SYGVKD. Trimming removed 4 bases from V and 8 bases from J; junction bases left unmatched: 6. The CDR3 has 14 amino acids. As DNA, the CDR3 is TGTGCCATCAGTGCGACAGGGGTAGGGGAAAAACTGTTTTTT. Its protein is CAISATGVGEKLFF.

The J gene is TRBJ2-7, the V gene TRBV10-3, with D possibly being TRBD2 (5 bases). CDR1 and CDR2 (germline): ENHRY, SYGVKD. The CDR3 totals 13 residues. V lost 7 bases and J 1 base, leaving 11 bases between the germline ends. The CDR3 protein is CAIISGQSYEQYF. The CDR3, as DNA: TGTGCCATCATCAGCGGCCAGTCCTACGAGCAGTACTTC.

This clonotype has more than one count but fewer than ten. This chain links TRBV4-3 with TRBJ2-4, with TRBD2 matching over 7 bases. V lost 1 base to trimming and J lost 11 bases; unmatched junction nucleotides: 8. This CDR3 region has 14 residues. In germline, CDR1 is LGHNA, CDR2 YSLEER. The CDR3 loop reads CASSQAVRRGVQYF. Written as DNA, the CDR3 is TGCGCCAGCAGCCAAGCGGTCCGCCGGGGGGTTCAGTACTTC.

This clonotype was recorded many times. The chain carries TRBV7-2 and TRBJ1-2, with D maybe TRBD1 (6 bases). Per the germline V gene, CDR1 is SGHTA and CDR2 is FQGNSA. The length of the CDR3 is 19 residues. V was pared by 1 base and J by 4 bases, with 25 bases between. The CDR3 coding sequence is TGTGCCAGCAGCTTAGGGCCGCGGGGGGCCGCTCTTTCTAGCTATGGCTACACCTTC. Residues: CASSLGPRGAALSSYGYTF.

This clonotype was counted at least ten times. This chain connects TRBV7-2 to TRBJ2-1; D unresolved. Germline V gives CDR1 SGHTA, CDR2 FQGNSA. The CDR3 length is 14 residues. V was shortened by 5 bases and J by 4 bases, with 12 bases between the two germline ends. The CDR3 sequence: CASSQDLFYNEQFF. CDR3 DNA sequence: TGTGCCAGCAGCCAGGACCTATTTTACAATGAGCAGTTCTTC.

This clonotype was counted many times. This rearrangement joins TRBV7-2 to TRBJ2-1; 12 bases map to TRBD2. The ends lost 5 bases at V and 4 bases at J; junction bases unmatched: 6. CDR3 length: 16 amino acids. CDR1 is SGHTA, CDR2 FQGNSA, per germline. The CDR3 DNA is TGTGCCAGCAGCCCACACCTAGCGGGGGGGTACAATGAGCAGTTCTTC. It is translated as CASSPHLAGGYNEQFF.

This clonotype was picked up a small number of times. The CDR3: CASSLVAGGVNNEQFF. The CDR3 DNA reads TGTGCCAGCAGCTTAGTAGCGGGAGGTGTAAACAATGAGCAGTTCTTC. The chain recombines TRBV7-2 with TRBJ2-1; 10 bases match TRBD2. Germline values: CDR1 SGHTA, CDR2 FQGNSA. This CDR3 has 16 amino acids. V gave up 1 base and J gave up 5 bases; unmatched junction bases: 5.

This clonotype was observed a few times. The rearrangement uses TRBV20-1 and TRBJ2-5, with 9 bases matching TRBD2. The CDR3 loop spans 13 amino acids. The trim removed 6 bases at V and 3 bases at J, leaving 5 bases unmatched. Germline values: CDR1 DFQATT, CDR2 SNEGSKA (reference sequence). For the CDR3, the DNA is TGCAGTGCCCAAGGGACTAGCAAAGAGACCCAGTACTTC. It encodes CSAQGTSKETQYF.